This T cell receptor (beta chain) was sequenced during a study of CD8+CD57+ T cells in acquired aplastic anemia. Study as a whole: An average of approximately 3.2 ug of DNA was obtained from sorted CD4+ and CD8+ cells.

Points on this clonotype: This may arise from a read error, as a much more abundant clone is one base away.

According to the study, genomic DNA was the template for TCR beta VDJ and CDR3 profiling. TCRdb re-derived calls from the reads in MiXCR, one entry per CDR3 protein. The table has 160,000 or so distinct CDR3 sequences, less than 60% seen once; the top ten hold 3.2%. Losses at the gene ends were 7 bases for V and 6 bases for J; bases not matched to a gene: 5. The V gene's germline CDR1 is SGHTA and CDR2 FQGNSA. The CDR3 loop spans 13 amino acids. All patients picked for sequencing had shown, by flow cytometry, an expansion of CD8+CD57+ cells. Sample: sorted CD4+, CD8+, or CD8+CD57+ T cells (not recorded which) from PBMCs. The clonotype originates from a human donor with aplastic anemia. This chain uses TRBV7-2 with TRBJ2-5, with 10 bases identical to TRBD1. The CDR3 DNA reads TGTGCCAGCACCGGACAGGGGGGGAAGACCCAGTACTTC. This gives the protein CASTGQGGKTQYF.